This TCR beta chain is drawn from a study of blood T cell repertoires in COVID-19. On the study more broadly: T cells, B-cell-depleted T cells, or PBMCs provided the cDNA or gDNA that served as material.

Original data processing: Using reference gene primer amplification, nucleated cell counts were estimated. TCRdb keeps only in-frame clones here, not all; method: immunoSEQ multiplex PCR. That table is the source of V, J and clone size, and D and trimming were worked out from the DNA. The sample yields about 140,000 clones, around 81% seen once. This CDR3 comprises 16 residues. V was pared by 0 bases and J by 3 bases, with 14 bases between. Per the germline V gene, CDR1 is LNHNV and CDR2 is YYDKDF (reference sequence). The sequence was collected from a human donor in a cohort sampled during active COVID-19. This rearrangement joins TRBV15 to TRBJ1-1, with D maybe TRBD1 (6 bases). Sequenced: peripheral blood. The CDR3 here is CATSRDHRGGDTEAFF. CDR3 sequence (DNA): TGTGCCACCAGCAGAGATCATCGAGGGGGAGACACTGAAGCTTTCTTT. Combining the CDR3 with reference TRBV15 and TRBJ1-1 gives the whole variable domain DAMVIQNPRYQVTQFGKPVTLSCSQTLNHNVMYWYQQKSSQAPKLLFHYYDKDFNNEADTPDNFQSRRPNTSFCFLDIRSPGLGDTAMYLCATSRDHRGGDTEAFFGQGTRLTVV.